This entry lists 5 T cell receptor beta chains sequenced from one sample in a study of shared clonotypes between healthy human individuals. Sequencing was performed with immunoSEQ multiplex PCR; in TCRdb, only in-frame clones are kept and a portion is missing. This table holds millions of clones, roughly 95% found once. Terminally differentiated effector memory CD45RA+ cells were excluded from the naive CD8 cells, which were CD45RO-negative and positively selected for CCR7. The sample comprised naive CD8+ T cells sorted from blood. Receptor source: a man between 18 and 29 years old in good health.

This chain links TRBV25-1 with TRBJ2-2; D is tentatively TRBD1 or TRBD2 (5 bases each). Germline V gives CDR1 MGHDK, CDR2 SYGVNS. This CDR3 spans 15 amino acids. V lost 0 bases and J lost 3, with 8 bases in between. The CDR3 nucleotides are TGTGCCAGCAGTGAATACGGGGCGTACACCGGGGAGCTGTTTTTT. This translates into CASSEYGAYTGELFF.

This clone was detected only once. Different DNA sequences within this sample yield the same CDR3. The chain employs TRBV28 and TRBJ1-1, with D perhaps TRBD1 (5 bases). Per germline, CDR1 MDHEN and CDR2 SYDVKM. This CDR3 is built from 15 residues. V was cut by 2 bases and J by 1 base, with 11 bases left in between. The CDR3 spells CASSLSAGGNTEAFF. The CDR3 DNA reads as TGTGCCAGCAGTTTAAGTGCTGGGGGGAACACTGAAGCTTTCTTT.

Worth noting for this clone: Other DNA sequences from this sample encode an identical CDR3 as well. The V call is TRBV5-4, the J call TRBJ2-2; D not resolved. Trimming took off 0 bases at V and 6 bases at J, with 3 bases between the two ends. Per the germline V gene, CDR1 is SGHNT and CDR2 is YYREEE (reference sequence). The CDR3 has 12 residues. The CDR3 loop is CASSLVSGELFF. Here the CDR3 DNA reads TGTGCCAGCAGCTTGGTCTCCGGGGAGCTGTTTTTT.

This clone was seen only once. At one end, the junction sequence differs from germline, possibly due to a read error. CDR3 loop: CASSPDTGGYEQYF. CDR3 DNA sequence: TGTGCTAGCAGCCCCGACACGGGAGGTTACGAGCAGTACTTC. The gene calls are TRBV7-7 and TRBJ2-7; 7 bases fit TRBD2. The CDR3 is 14 residues long. Germline V gene sequence: CDR1 SSHAT, CDR2 FNYEAQ (reference sequence).

The rearrangement uses TRBV29-1 and TRBJ1-4; D is perhaps TRBD1 (6 bases). Germline CDR1 reads SQVTM; CDR2 reads ANQGSEA. The CDR3 covers 12 residues. Trimming took off 5 bases at V and 8 bases at J, with 12 bases between the two ends. CDR3 nucleotide sequence: TGCAGCGTTTTGACCACAGGGGAAAAACTGTTTTTT. Its translation: CSVLTTGEKLFF.